One TCR beta chain is described in this entry. Its recognized antigen is unknown. Base qualities are not provided; no much larger clone lies one nucleotide away. This entry is derived from a study of cytomegalovirus exposure and HLA in healthy donors (TCRdb year 2017). In terms of the full investigation: In an earlier analysis of under 600 of the donors, under 300 Gb of sequence data and 95 million to 130 million unique TCR beta sequences from roughly 190 million T cells were reported. An early release that covered 640 HLA-typed donors contained approximately 300 gigabases of sequencing data and 85 million to 100 million unique TCR sequences. The genetic ancestry cluster associated with self-reported Caucasian donors included around four fifths of the roughly 360 genotyped donors. The study aimed to test whether cataloging public T cell receptors could reveal signatures of past pathogen exposure. The study used immunosequencing to profile the T cell repertoires of 670 or so subjects and linked those repertoires to cytomegalovirus serostatus. Along with the roughly 610-subject first cohort, a separate validation cohort of around 120 different subjects was used. To predict cytomegalovirus infection status, the study brought together high-throughput TCR immunosequencing, statistical association of individual TCRs with disease status, and machine learning. To study patterns of TCR occurrence, a later analysis re-analyzed previously published TCR beta repertoires from around 670 donors and added high-resolution HLA genotyping. Rather than using new phenotypic data, the later analysis identified candidate immune exposures from TCR beta sequences and from how often those sequences occurred across donors. In an earlier analysis of 587 of the donors, high-throughput TCR beta sequencing was used to judge whether each TCR beta V gene segment behaved as functional or pseudogenic. Donor age, sex, ethnicity and CMV serostatus were collected together with the repertoire data. A later genetic analysis took genome-wide SNP genotypes for 398 of the 666 donors and used that subset as a discovery cohort. Every discovery cohort repertoire had been produced on one sequencing platform. HLA typing included class I and class II loci at four-digit resolution. Typing coverage differed by locus: A, B, C, DRB1 and DQB1 were typed in roughly 620-630 donors, DQA1 in about 550, DPA1 in around 610, and DPB1 in 400 to 490. Four or five DR-DQ haplotypes were handled as single units for association and clustering because linkage in the cohort was strong. Across 398 genotyped donors of the cohort, an average of about 240,000 unique TCR beta nucleotide sequences per donor were sequenced, and roughly 17% of those sequences were non-productive.

On the study overall, not on this receptor specifically: Assigning TCR associations to individual alleles was difficult when HLA alleles, especially DR and DQ, strongly co-occurred. The cohort was sequenced for TCR beta chains only, and without alpha or paired-chain data the features that could be detected were limited. About 17 rarely observed V segments, including chromosome 9 orphons, were excluded from the earlier analysis of approximately 600 of the donors because counts were too low. Because HLA typing was unavailable for some donors at each locus, only the typed subset was used in association tests. According to a later genetic analysis, donors in an Asian-associated ancestry cluster had fewer N-insertions in productive TCRs than the roughly 660-donor mean. A further reported finding was that TCR beta sequences accurately predicted the HLA-A and HLA-B alleles for most subjects in the first cohort. Correlated functional status among segregating V segments might reflect linkage disequilibrium, but an unknown experimental factor could not be ruled out. Broadly in line with IMGT annotations, most TCR beta V segments showed up in productive rearrangements about 90% or about 30% of the time in an earlier analysis of several hundred of the donors. Most CMV-associated TCR beta chains appeared to be HLA-restricted in a later analysis, and the HLA associations seemed to be driven largely by CMV exposure. In a later analysis, several top co-occurrence clusters were reported to appear linked to parvovirus B19, influenza, CMV and Epstein-Barr virus. Cytomegalovirus status was reported to be diagnosed by the classifier with high specificity and sensitivity in both the original and validation cohorts. In a later genetic analysis, a missense DCLRE1C variant was associated with V-gene and J-gene trimming of TCR beta chains, and the association was replicated in an independent cohort. CMV serostatus was the only immune exposure information available for the cohort. A total of 150 or so TCR beta chains were listed by the study as associated with cytomegalovirus. The authors suggested that the approach could potentially be extended to other disease states and immunological phenotypes. In vitro tests confirmed that three of the cytomegalovirus-associated TCR beta chains recognize cytomegalovirus antigens. A group of highly shared sequence variants was considered likely to be a technical artifact of the sequencing pipeline. Across donors, most TCR sequences were observed very rarely, whereas some public TCRs were present in many individuals. In a later analysis, HLA-associated TCR beta chains showed more clonal expansion and lower generation probabilities than non-associated chains that were equally common. Some IMGT-functional V segments, including TRBV6-2 and TRBV6-3, could not be distinguished by the 87-base-pair reads and were therefore excluded. The presence/absence analyses assumed that sequencing depth was roughly uniform across donors, and that assumption may not be true. At a false discovery rate of 0.05, a later analysis linked under 20,000 TCR beta sequences to specific HLA alleles. According to a later analysis, TCR association rates differed among HLA loci, with DRB1 alleles showing the most associated TCRs and HLA-C alleles showing the fewest.

The library was generated by the immunoSEQ multiplex PCR assay. A mixture of 60 forward primers for TCR Vbeta segments and 13 reverse primers for TCR Jbeta segments was used in the multiplex PCR. The CDR3 region of rearranged TCR beta genes was amplified from genomic DNA by a multiplex PCR assay. Amplified TCR beta libraries were sequenced as 87-base-pair reads on the Illumina HiSeq System. In the authors' own workflow: Across the 670 or so repertoires, a later analysis counted approximately 75 million unique TCR beta chains, some 11 million of which were shared by at least two donors. Raw reads were error-corrected and collapsed into unique sequences by a nearest-neighbor algorithm in which closely related sequences were merged to remove PCR and sequencing errors. CDR3 sequences were aligned to IMGT reference sequences to assign V, D and J gene segments. Each retained sequence needed at least a six-nucleotide match to both a V gene segment and a J gene segment. A rearrangement counted as productive if the CDR3 had no stop codons and remained in frame with V and J, and every other rearrangement counted as non-productive. Following IMGT convention, CDR3 was defined as the stretch from the second conserved V-encoded cysteine to the conserved J-encoded phenylalanine. The earlier analysis of fewer than 700 of the donors excluded sequences that lacked an unambiguous match to a single V gene segment. In an earlier analysis of 450 to 750 of the donors, a V segment was called functional when productive rearrangements were above 56.7%, and segregating when the standard deviation between donors exceeded 5%. A statistical classification framework was built for diagnosing cytomegalovirus status from the catalog of TCR beta chain sequences. In a later analysis, TCR nucleotide sequences were compared against IMGT/GENE-DB human TR gene sequences so that V and J genes could be assigned. Using the TCRdist pipeline, a later analysis assigned CDR3 sequences along with most-parsimonious VDJ recombination scenarios. A later analysis defined each TCR beta chain by its CDR3 amino acid sequence plus V-gene family, and excluded reads lacking a unique V-gene family. As a way to deal with suspected cross-contamination and a sequencing artifact, a later analysis dropped approximately 590 nucleotide sequences that were highly shared and had low generation probability. For each public chain, a later analysis derived a clonal expansion index from normalized ranks of inferred template counts within each repertoire. A later analysis computed generation probabilities with a VDJ recombination model fitted to out-of-frame rearrangements, and checked the results against IGoR. Hypergeometric tests were used in a later analysis to score TCR-TCR, TCR-HLA and TCR-CMV co-occurrence, with a repertoire-size bias correction applied to the TCR pairs. False discovery rates were estimated in a later analysis by permuting HLA or CMV assignments 20 times. In a later analysis, co-occurring TCRs were grouped using DBSCAN, with TCRdist sequence similarity added in when clustering inside HLA-allele-positive subsets. Co-occurrence clustering excluded repertoires with fewer than 30,000 or more than 120,000 public chains, plus five with anomalous nucleotide sharing. TCRdb mirrors the immuneACCESS table, restricted to in-frame sequences. Some clones are absent from its copies; in checked studies, under half trace to an unresolved V gene, and the reason for the others is unknown. The DNA was the basis for D and trimming; V, J and clone size are from that table. A total of around 160,000 clones appear in this sample, 75% to 90% of them only once. The top ten hold around 2% of the sample.

The cohort consisted of hundreds of healthy bone marrow donors. Cohort members were all nominally healthy when sampled, although unrecorded immune exposures were likely present. CMV serostatus was positive for roughly 290 and negative for about half of the roughly 700 cohort members, and was not recorded for this donor. A peripheral blood sample was collected from each donor, and TCR beta sequencing was performed on peripheral blood mononuclear cells. The Qiagen DNeasy Blood Extraction Kit was used to extract genomic DNA from the blood cell samples. The germline V gene sets CDR1 to MNHEY and CDR2 to SVGAGI. Deletion took 8 bases off V and 7 bases off J, with a span of 18 bases between the germline ends. Reading from cysteine to phenylalanine, the CDR3 counts 14 amino acids. The DNA shown is the 42-base CDR3, in frame from base 1.

This receptor chain uses TRBV6-5 and TRBJ2-1; the D gene is perhaps TRBD2, from 5 matching bases. The sequence came from a human donor in good health. Sequencing was done on a sample of PBMCs. The CDR3 corresponds to CASQTGISGNEQFF. The DNA is TGTGCCAGCCAAACGGGGATTTCGGGGAATGAGCAGTTCTTC.